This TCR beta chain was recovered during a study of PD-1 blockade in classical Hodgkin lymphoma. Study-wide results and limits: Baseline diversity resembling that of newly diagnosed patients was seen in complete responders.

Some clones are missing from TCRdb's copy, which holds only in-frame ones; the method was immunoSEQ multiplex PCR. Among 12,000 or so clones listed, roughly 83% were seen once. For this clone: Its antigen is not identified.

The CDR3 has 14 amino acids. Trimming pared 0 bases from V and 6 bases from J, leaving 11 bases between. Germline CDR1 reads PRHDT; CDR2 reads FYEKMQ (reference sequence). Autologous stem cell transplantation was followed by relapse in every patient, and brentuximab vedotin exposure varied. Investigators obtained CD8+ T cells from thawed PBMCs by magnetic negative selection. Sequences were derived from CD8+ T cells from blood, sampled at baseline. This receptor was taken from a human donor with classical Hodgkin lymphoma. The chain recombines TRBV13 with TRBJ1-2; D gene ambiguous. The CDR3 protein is CASSLGGRPNGYTF. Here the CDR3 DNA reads TGTGCCAGCAGCTTAGGAGGGCGGCCTAATGGCTACACCTTC.